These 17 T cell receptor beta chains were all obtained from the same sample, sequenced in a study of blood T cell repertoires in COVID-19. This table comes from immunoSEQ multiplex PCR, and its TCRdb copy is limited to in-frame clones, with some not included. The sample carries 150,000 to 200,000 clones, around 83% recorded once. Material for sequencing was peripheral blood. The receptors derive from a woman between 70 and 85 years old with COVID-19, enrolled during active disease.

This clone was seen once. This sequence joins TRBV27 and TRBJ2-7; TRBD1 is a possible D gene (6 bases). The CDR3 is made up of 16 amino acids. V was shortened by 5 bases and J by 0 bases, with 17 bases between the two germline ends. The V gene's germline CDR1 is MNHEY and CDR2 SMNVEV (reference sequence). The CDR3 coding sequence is TGTGCCAGCAGTCACCCAACAGGGACCCTCTCCTACGAGCAGTACTTC. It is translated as CASSHPTGTLSYEQYF.

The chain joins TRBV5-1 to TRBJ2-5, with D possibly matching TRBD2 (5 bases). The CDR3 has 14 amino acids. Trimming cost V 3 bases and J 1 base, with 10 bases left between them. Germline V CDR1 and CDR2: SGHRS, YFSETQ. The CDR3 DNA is TGCGCCAGCAGCTCGGGGAGCGCCCAAGAGACCCAGTACTTC. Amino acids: CASSSGSAQETQYF.

This chain's CDR3 is CATSENGQGGNYGYTF. In DNA, the CDR3 is TGTGCCACCAGTGAGAACGGACAGGGGGGTAACTATGGCTACACCTTC. The rearrangement joins TRBV24-1 to TRBJ1-2; 10 nucleotides agree with TRBD1. CDR3 length equals 16 residues. Germline values: CDR1 KGHDR, CDR2 SFDVKD. Unmatched junction bases numbered 5, after V lost 4 bases and J lost 1 base.

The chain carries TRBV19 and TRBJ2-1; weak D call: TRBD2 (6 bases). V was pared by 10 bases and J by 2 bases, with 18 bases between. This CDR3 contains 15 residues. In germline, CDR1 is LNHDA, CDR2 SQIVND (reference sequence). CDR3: CATQGGAIPYNEQFF. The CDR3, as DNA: TGTGCCACCCAAGGAGGGGCGATCCCCTACAATGAGCAGTTCTTC.

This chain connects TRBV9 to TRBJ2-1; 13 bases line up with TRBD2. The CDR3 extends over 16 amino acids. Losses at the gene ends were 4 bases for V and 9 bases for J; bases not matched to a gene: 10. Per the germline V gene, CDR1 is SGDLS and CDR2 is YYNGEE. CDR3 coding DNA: TGTGCCAGCAGCCCACGGACTAGCGGGAGAGGGATTGAGCAGTTCTTC. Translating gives CASSPRTSGRGIEQFF.

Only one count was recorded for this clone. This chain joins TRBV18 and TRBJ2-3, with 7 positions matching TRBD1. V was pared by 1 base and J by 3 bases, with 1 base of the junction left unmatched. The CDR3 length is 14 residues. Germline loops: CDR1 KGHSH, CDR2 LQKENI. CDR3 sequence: CASSPLQGTDTQYF. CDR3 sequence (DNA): TGTGCCAGCTCACCACTACAGGGGACAGATACGCAGTATTTT.

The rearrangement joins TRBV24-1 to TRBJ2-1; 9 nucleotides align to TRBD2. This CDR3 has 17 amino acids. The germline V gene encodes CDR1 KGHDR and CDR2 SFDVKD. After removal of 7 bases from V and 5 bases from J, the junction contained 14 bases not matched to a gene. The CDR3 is CATSKGLSGRSDNEQFF. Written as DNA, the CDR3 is TGTGCCACCAGCAAGGGACTTAGCGGGAGAAGCGACAATGAGCAGTTCTTC.

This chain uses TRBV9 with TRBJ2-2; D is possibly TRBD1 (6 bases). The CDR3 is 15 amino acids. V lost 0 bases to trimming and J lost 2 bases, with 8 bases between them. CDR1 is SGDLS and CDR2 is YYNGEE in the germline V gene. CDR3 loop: CASSVVGANTGELFF. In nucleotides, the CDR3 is TGTGCCAGCAGCGTAGTGGGGGCAAACACCGGGGAGCTGTTTTTT.

The CDR3 loop is CASTHTGRANEKLFF. For the CDR3, the DNA is TGTGCCAGCACGCACACAGGGAGAGCTAATGAAAAACTGTTTTTT. The chain combines TRBV28 with TRBJ1-4, with D possibly being TRBD1 (6 bases). The V gene lost 7 bases and the J gene lost 3 bases, with 15 bases spanning the gap. In germline, CDR1 is MDHEN, CDR2 SYDVKM. CDR3 size: 15 residues. Drawing the rest from reference TRBV28 and TRBJ1-4, the complete variable domain is DVKVTQSSRYLVKRTGEKVFLECVQDMDHENMFWYRQDPGLGLRLIYFSYDVKMKEKGDIPEGYSVSREKKERFSLILESASTNQTSMYLCASTHTGRANEKLFFGSGTQLSVL.

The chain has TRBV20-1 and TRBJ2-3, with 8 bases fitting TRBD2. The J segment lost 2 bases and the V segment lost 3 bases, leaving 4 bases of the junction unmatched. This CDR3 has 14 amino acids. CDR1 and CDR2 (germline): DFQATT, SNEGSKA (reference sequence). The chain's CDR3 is CSASAGGPTDTQYF. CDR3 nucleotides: TGCAGTGCTAGTGCGGGAGGCCCCACAGATACGCAGTATTTT.

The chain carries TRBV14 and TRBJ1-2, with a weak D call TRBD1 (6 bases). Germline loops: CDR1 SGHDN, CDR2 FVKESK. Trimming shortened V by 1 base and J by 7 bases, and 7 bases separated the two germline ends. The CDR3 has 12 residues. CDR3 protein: CASSQGRGGYTF. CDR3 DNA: TGTGCCAGCAGCCAAGGCAGGGGTGGCTACACCTTC.

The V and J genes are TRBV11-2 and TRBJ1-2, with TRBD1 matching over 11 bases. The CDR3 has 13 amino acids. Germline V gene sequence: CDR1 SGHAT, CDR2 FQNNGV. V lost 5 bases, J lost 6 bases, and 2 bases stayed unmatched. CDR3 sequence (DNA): TGTGCCAGCAGCCGGACAGGGGGCAATGGCTACACCTTC. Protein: CASSRTGGNGYTF.

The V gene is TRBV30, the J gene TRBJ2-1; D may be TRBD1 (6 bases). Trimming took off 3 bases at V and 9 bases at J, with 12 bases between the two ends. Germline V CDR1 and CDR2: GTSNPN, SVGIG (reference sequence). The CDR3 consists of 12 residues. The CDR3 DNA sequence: TGTGCCTGGAGGGGCAGGGGCATTGAGCAGTTCTTC. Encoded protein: CAWRGRGIEQFF. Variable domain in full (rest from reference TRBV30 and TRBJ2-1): SQTIHQWPATLVQPVGSPLSLECTVEGTSNPNLYWYRQAAGRGLQLLFYSVGIGQISSEVPQNLSASRPQDRQFILSSKKLLLSDSGFYLCAWRGRGIEQFFGPGTRLTVL.

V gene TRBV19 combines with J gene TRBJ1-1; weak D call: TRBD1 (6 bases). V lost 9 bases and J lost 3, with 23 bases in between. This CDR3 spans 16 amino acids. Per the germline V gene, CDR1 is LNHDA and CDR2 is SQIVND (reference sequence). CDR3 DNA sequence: TGTGCCAGCAGTGGCCTCAGGGGAGCCGGCGACACTGAAGCTTTCTTT. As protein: CASSGLRGAGDTEAFF. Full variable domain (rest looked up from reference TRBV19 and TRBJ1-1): DGGITQSPKYLFRKEGQNVTLSCEQNLNHDAMYWYRQDPGQGLRLIYYSQIVNDFQKGDIAEGYSVSREKKESFPLTVTSAQKNPTAFYLCASSGLRGAGDTEAFFGQGTRLTVV.

CDR3 in amino acids: CASSFRGALNTEAFF. CDR3 DNA sequence: TGTGCCAGCAGCTTTCGGGGGGCTCTGAACACTGAAGCTTTCTTT. The chain has TRBV12-1 and TRBJ1-1. TRBV12-1 is deemed a pseudogene. The CDR3 runs to 15 residues.

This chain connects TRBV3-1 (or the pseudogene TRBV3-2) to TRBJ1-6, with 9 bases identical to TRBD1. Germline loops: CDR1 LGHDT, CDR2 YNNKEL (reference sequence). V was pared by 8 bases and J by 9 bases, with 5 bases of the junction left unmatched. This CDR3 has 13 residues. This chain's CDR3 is CASGTGLGSPLHF. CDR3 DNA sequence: TGTGCCAGCGGGACAGGGTTGGGTTCACCCCTCCACTTT.

The chain's CDR3 is CATSRGGPGGDTQYF. The CDR3 DNA is TGTGCCACCAGCAGAGGGGGTCCGGGCGGGGATACGCAGTATTTT. This chain joins TRBV15 and TRBJ2-3; a possible D gene is TRBD2 (5 bases). CDR1 and CDR2 from the germline V gene are LNHNV and YYDKDF (reference sequence). This CDR3 is built from 15 residues. V was cut by 1 base and J by 6 bases, with 14 bases left in between.